Each of the 21 T cell receptor beta chains below was sequenced from the same sample in a study of multiple sclerosis patients with progressive multifocal leukoencephalopathy. Stated time point: less than 7 months of natalizumab therapy. TCRdb's copy holds only in-frame clones and misses some; the assay was immunoSEQ multiplex PCR. The data show 29,000 or so clones, with nearly 90% seen just once and less than 1.6% held by the top ten. Here the sequenced sample was PBMCs, taken from a patient treated with natalizumab. These receptor sequences come from a human donor with multiple sclerosis.

The chain recombines TRBV6-1 with TRBJ1-2; 8 bases agree with TRBD1. Germline V lookup: CDR1 MNHNS, CDR2 SASEGT. This CDR3 spans 15 amino acids. The trim removed 5 bases at V and 3 bases at J, leaving 8 bases unmatched. CDR3 coding DNA: TGTGCCAGCAGTACAGGACAGGGTTGGGACTATGGCTACACCTTC. Translated, it gives CASSTGQGWDYGYTF.

This clone showed up just a few times. The chain joins TRBV13 to TRBJ2-7; the match to TRBD2 covers 10 bases. The CDR3 sequence is 16 residues long. J gave up 4 bases and V 2 bases, and 8 bases lay outside the gene matches. The germline V gene has CDR1 PRHDT and CDR2 FYEKMQ (reference sequence). Written as DNA, the CDR3 is TGTGCCAGCAGCTTAACCCCTAGCGGGAGACGGTACGAGCAGTACTTC. It encodes CASSLTPSGRRYEQYF.

The J gene is TRBJ1-1, the V gene TRBV7-9; D might be TRBD1 (6 bases). V dropped 5 bases and J dropped 5 bases, with 15 bases sitting between them. The CDR3 contains 14 residues. Germline values: CDR1 SEHNR, CDR2 FQNEAQ (reference sequence). The CDR3 DNA sequence: TGTGCCAGCAGCCGTGTCCAGGGGAGGACTGAAGCTTTCTTT. It specifies CASSRVQGRTEAFF.

This clone was seen only once. V is TRBV28 and J is TRBJ2-7, with 8 bases that match TRBD2. Germline trimming cut 2 bases from V and 0 bases from J; bases unmatched to any gene: 3. The V gene's germline CDR1 is MDHEN and CDR2 SYDVKM. The CDR3 runs 15 residues. CDR3 sequence reads: CASSLVAGRSYEQYF. CDR3 nucleotides: TGTGCCAGCAGTTTAGTAGCGGGGCGCTCCTACGAGCAGTACTTC. Together with reference TRBV28 and TRBJ2-7, the CDR3 gives the full variable domain: DVKVTQSSRYLVKRTGEKVFLECVQDMDHENMFWYRQDPGLGLRLIYFSYDVKMKEKGDIPEGYSVSREKKERFSLILESASTNQTSMYLCASSLVAGRSYEQYFGPGTRLTVT.

The chain recombines TRBV11-2 with TRBJ2-1; 9 bases are a match to TRBD1. V lost 6 bases, J lost 6 bases, and 9 bases stayed unmatched. The CDR3 contains 15 residues. The V gene's germline CDR1 is SGHAT and CDR2 FQNNGV. The CDR3 is CASRPRDRAGNEQFF. The CDR3 bases are TGTGCCAGCAGACCTCGGGACAGGGCGGGCAATGAGCAGTTCTTC.

This clone was seen a few times. The chain is built from TRBV2 and TRBJ1-5; 11 nucleotides align to TRBD1. Germline values: CDR1 SNHLY, CDR2 FYNNEI. After removal of 5 bases from V and 6 bases from J, the junction contained 6 bases not matched to a gene. The CDR3 has 15 residues. CDR3: CASSIGQGAGQPQHF. CDR3 coding DNA: TGTGCCAGCAGTATCGGACAGGGGGCCGGTCAGCCCCAGCATTTT.

The chain joins TRBV29-1 to TRBJ2-7; a weak D match, TRBD2 (7 bases). The germline V and J ends were trimmed by 7 bases and 5 bases, with 18 bases remaining between them. In germline, CDR1 is SQVTM, CDR2 ANQGSEA. The CDR3 consists of 13 residues. CDR3 in DNA: TGCAGCGGTCCTAGGGGGAGGGCGCACGAGCAGTACTTC. Its protein is CSGPRGRAHEQYF.

The chain employs TRBV6-9 and TRBJ2-7, with D possibly matching TRBD2 (5 bases). The germline gives CDR1 MNHGY, CDR2 SVAAGI. V lost 4 bases to trimming and J lost 0 bases, with 10 bases between them. The CDR3 runs to 14 residues. DNA for the CDR3: TGTGCCAGCAGTTCGGAGGTCCGCTCCTACGAGCAGTACTTC. Protein product: CASSSEVRSYEQYF.

The V call is TRBV10-3, the J call TRBJ2-6; no clear D gene. Germline V gene lookup returns CDR1 ENHRY and CDR2 SYGVKD. V lost 3 bases, J lost 0 bases, and 12 bases lay in between. The CDR3 runs to 17 residues. The CDR3 protein is CAISDANRRSGANVLTF. Here the CDR3 DNA reads TGTGCCATCAGTGATGCGAACAGACGCTCTGGGGCCAACGTCCTGACTTTC.

V and J are TRBV27 and TRBJ2-7; perhaps D is TRBD1 or TRBD2 (5 bases each). The CDR3 is made up of 15 amino acids. Germline CDR1 reads MNHEY; CDR2 reads SMNVEV (reference sequence). The V and J ends lost 3 bases and 2 bases respectively, with 14 bases between them. The CDR3 protein is CASSLLPRGPYEQYF. CDR3 DNA: TGTGCCAGCAGTTTGCTGCCAAGGGGACCCTACGAGCAGTACTTC.

V is TRBV27 and J is TRBJ1-6, with 7 positions matching TRBD1. V lost 0 bases, J lost 9 bases, and 11 bases stayed unmatched. CDR3 size: 17 residues. The germline gives CDR1 MNHEY, CDR2 SMNVEV (reference sequence). The CDR3 is CASSLSGAGGSSSPLHF. CDR3 DNA: TGTGCCAGCAGTTTATCGGGGGCAGGGGGGTCTTCTTCACCCCTCCACTTT.

This sequence joins TRBV10-1 and TRBJ2-1; D is perhaps TRBD1 (5 bases). The CDR3 spans 14 residues. V was clipped by 0 bases and J by 6 bases, with 9 bases between them. Germline V lookup: CDR1 WNHNN, CDR2 SYGVQD (reference sequence). CDR3 bases: TGCGCCAGCAGTGAGTCGACAGCCGGCAATGAGCAGTTCTTC. Protein product: CASSESTAGNEQFF.

This clone showed up just a few times. V gene TRBV10-3 combines with J gene TRBJ1-1; D unclear. Germline CDR1 reads ENHRY; CDR2 reads SYGVKD. This CDR3 is 13 amino acids long. V dropped 7 bases and J dropped 3 bases, with 12 bases sitting between them. The CDR3 DNA is TGTGCCATCACCGCAAGCAAGGACACTGAAGCTTTCTTT. This translates into CAITASKDTEAFF.

The chain combines TRBV5-1 with TRBJ2-1; D remains unclear. Germline-derived CDR1 and CDR2 are SGHRS and YFSETQ. This CDR3 comprises 17 residues. V lost 0 bases to trimming and J lost 0 bases, with 13 bases between them. CDR3 sequence: CASSLGVARSSYNEQFF. The CDR3 DNA reads as TGCGCCAGCAGCTTGGGAGTAGCCCGGAGCTCCTACAATGAGCAGTTCTTC.

This chain links TRBV7-2 with TRBJ2-7; TRBD1 or TRBD2 may be the D gene (5 bases each). Per germline, CDR1 SGHTA and CDR2 FQGNSA. V was shortened by 7 bases and J by 6 bases, with 16 bases between the two germline ends. The CDR3 totals 13 residues. This chain's CDR3 is CASTLQGRGEQYF. DNA for the CDR3: TGTGCCAGCACCCTCCAGGGACGTGGCGAGCAGTACTTC. The full variable domain, completed using reference TRBV7-2 and TRBJ2-7, is GAGVSQSPSNKVTEKGKDVELRCDPISGHTALYWYRQSLGQGLEFLIYFQGNSAPDKSGLPSDRFSAERTGGSVSTLTIQRTQQEDSAVYLCASTLQGRGEQYFGPGTRLTVT.

This chain links TRBV6-4 with TRBJ2-3, with D possibly matching TRBD1 (5 bases). Trimming took 2 bases from V and 5 from J, leaving 8 bases between them. The CDR3 loop spans 13 amino acids. The germline V gene encodes CDR1 MRHNA and CDR2 SNTAGT. In DNA, the CDR3 is TGTGCCAGCAGTGACGCCCAGGGAGATACGCAGTATTTT. Amino acids: CASSDAQGDTQYF.

This chain uses TRBV5-1 with TRBJ2-7; D is tentatively TRBD1 or TRBD2 (5 bases each). CDR1 is SGHRS and CDR2 is YFSETQ in the germline V gene. The CDR3 totals 15 residues. The V end lost 1 base, the J end lost 2 bases, and 13 bases lay between the germline ends. CDR3 residues: CASSLTGGLTYEQYF. CDR3 DNA: TGCGCCAGCAGCTTGACAGGTGGACTTACCTACGAGCAGTACTTC.

CDR3 nucleotides: TGTGCCAGCAGCGCCCCCCCGGGGACAACGAACACCGGGGAGCTGTTTTTT. Translation: CASSAPPGTTNTGELFF. The V call is TRBV7-9, the J call TRBJ2-2; TRBD1 is a possible D gene (6 bases). The germline gives CDR1 SEHNR, CDR2 FQNEAQ (reference sequence). The CDR3 spans 17 residues. Trimming removed 5 bases from V and 0 bases from J, with 16 bases in between.

V and J are TRBV7-2 and TRBJ2-5; 11 bases match TRBD2. Germline-derived CDR1 and CDR2 are SGHTA and FQGNSA. Unmatched junction bases numbered 5, after V lost 0 bases and J lost 5 bases. This CDR3 is built from 16 residues. CDR3 protein: CASSLARTSGSETQYF. Here the CDR3 DNA reads TGTGCCAGCAGCTTAGCGCGTACTAGCGGGAGTGAGACCCAGTACTTC.

This chain joins TRBV11-3 and TRBJ2-1, with 7 bases aligning to TRBD2. Germline CDR1 SGHNT, CDR2 YENEEA. The ends lost 0 bases at V and 10 bases at J; junction bases unmatched: 12. The CDR3 is made up of 16 amino acids. This CDR3 is CASSLDGTTNRVEQFF. CDR3 nucleotide sequence: TGTGCCAGCAGCTTAGACGGGACTACCAACCGCGTGGAGCAGTTCTTC. The full variable domain, rest sourced from reference TRBV11-3 and TRBJ2-1, is EAGVVQSPRYKIIEKKQPVAFWCNPISGHNTLYWYLQNLGQGPELLIRYENEEAVDDSQLPKDRFSAERLKGVDSTLKIQPAELGDSAVYLCASSLDGTTNRVEQFFGPGTRLTVL.

This clone was seen once. The chain combines TRBV7-3 with TRBJ2-1, with 7 bases that match TRBD2. V trimming: 2 bases; J trimming: 0 bases; junction bases outside the gene matches: 4. Germline CDR1 SGHTA, CDR2 FQGTGA. CDR3 length: 16 residues. CDR3 region: CASSLWGGSSYNEQFF. CDR3 in DNA: TGTGCCAGCAGCTTATGGGGCGGGAGCTCCTACAATGAGCAGTTCTTC.